The next 21 T cell receptor beta chains were all read from a single sample in a study of OX40 agonist ivuxolimab in advanced cancers. TCRdb's copy holds only in-frame clones and misses some; the assay was immunoSEQ multiplex PCR. The table shows approximately 69,000 clones, with around 88% occurring only once. The sequences come from CD4+ or CD8+ T cells sorted from blood, collected in a trial of the OX40 agonist ivuxolimab. The source of these receptors is an adult with an advanced solid tumor such as melanoma, head and neck, liver or kidney cancer.

The chain combines TRBV6-5 with TRBJ2-4; tentatively, D is TRBD2 (5 bases). The germline CDR1 and CDR2 sequences are MNHEY and SVGAGI. V dropped 5 bases and J dropped 6 bases, with 17 bases sitting between them. This CDR3 region has 15 residues. CDR3 loop: CASSRNPGSGNIQYF. In nucleotides, the CDR3 is TGTGCCAGCAGTCGAAATCCGGGGAGCGGAAACATTCAGTACTTC.

This chain uses TRBV7-2 with TRBJ1-2, with TRBD1 as a possible D gene (6 bases). This CDR3 is built from 14 residues. V dropped 3 bases and J dropped 0 bases, with 8 bases sitting between them. Germline CDR1 and CDR2: SGHTA and FQGNSA. The CDR3 bases are TGTGCCAGCAGCTTGTCAGGGGCTAACTATGGCTACACCTTC. Translated: CASSLSGANYGYTF.

This chain joins TRBV28 and TRBJ1-2; the D gene is possibly TRBD1 (5 bases). V lost 3 bases to trimming and J lost 4 bases, with 12 bases between them. CDR1 and CDR2 from the germline V gene are MDHEN and SYDVKM. This CDR3 comprises 14 residues. The chain's CDR3 is CASSFAGGSYGYTF. CDR3 nucleotide sequence: TGTGCCAGCAGTTTTGCGGGGGGTAGCTATGGCTACACCTTC.

The chain is built from TRBV2 and TRBJ2-3; possibly TRBD1 or TRBD2 for D (6 bases each). The germline CDR1 and CDR2 sequences are SNHLY and FYNNEI. The CDR3 is made up of 15 amino acids. V lost 4 bases and J 1 base, leaving 12 bases between the germline ends. CDR3 in DNA: TGTGCCAGCAGTGTAGCCGGGGGCGGCACAGATACGCAGTATTTT. Amino acid sequence: CASSVAGGGTDTQYF.

The chain uses TRBV11-2 and TRBJ2-7; TRBD1 agrees at 7 bases. The germline V gene encodes CDR1 SGHAT and CDR2 FQNNGV. Trimming took 7 bases from V and 4 from J; bases not matched to a gene: 10. This CDR3 is 14 amino acids long. The CDR3 sequence: CASTQSTGLYEQYF. The CDR3 region has the DNA TGTGCCAGCACCCAATCGACAGGGTTATACGAGCAGTACTTC.

The chain has TRBV6-6 and TRBJ1-4; perhaps TRBD1 as D (5 bases). With 7 bases removed from V and 7 bases from J, the gap between germline ends came to 19 bases. Looked up from germline, CDR1 is MNHNY and CDR2 is SVGAGI (reference sequence). The CDR3 consists of 15 residues. The CDR3 here is CASNRRGSNTEKLFF. The CDR3 DNA reads TGTGCCAGCAACAGACGGGGGAGCAATACTGAAAAACTGTTTTTT.

The chain has TRBV28 and TRBJ1-4; 8 nucleotides align to TRBD1. Germline V CDR1 and CDR2: MDHEN, SYDVKM. The CDR3 has 15 residues. Trimming took 2 bases from V and 3 from J; bases not matched to a gene: 2. CDR3 in amino acids: CASSLGGQANEKLFF. The DNA of the CDR3 is TGTGCCAGCAGTTTAGGGGGACAGGCTAATGAAAAACTGTTTTTT.

The chain employs TRBV5-4 and TRBJ2-7; D is perhaps TRBD1 (6 bases). Trimming left V 3 bases short and J 2 bases short, with 12 bases between. Looked up from germline, CDR1 is SGHNT and CDR2 is YYREEE (reference sequence). The CDR3 has 14 residues. CDR3 coding DNA: TGTGCCAGCAGCTCAGACAGGTTAGCCTACGAGCAGTACTTC. As protein: CASSSDRLAYEQYF.

The V gene is TRBV27, the J gene TRBJ2-7; perhaps TRBD2 as D (6 bases). The CDR3 is made up of 16 amino acids. Germline assignment: CDR1 MNHEY and CDR2 SMNVEV (reference sequence). V was pared by 5 bases and J by 2 bases, with 19 bases between. The CDR3 here is CASSRGGGGPTYEQYF. DNA of the CDR3: TGTGCCAGCAGTCGGGGAGGTGGGGGACCTACCTACGAGCAGTACTTC.

This clone came up once. The genes are TRBV27 and TRBJ2-5; a possible D gene is TRBD1 (6 bases). In germline, CDR1 is MNHEY, CDR2 SMNVEV (reference sequence). The V end lost 2 bases, the J end lost 5 bases, and 15 bases lay between the germline ends. The CDR3 runs 15 residues. The CDR3 sequence is CASSLNPQGTETQYF. CDR3 coding DNA: TGTGCCAGCAGTTTAAATCCGCAGGGGACGGAGACCCAGTACTTC.

CDR3 in DNA: TGTGCCTGGAGACAGGACAGGACCACTGAAGCTTTCTTT. Amino acids: CAWRQDRTTEAFF. This chain links TRBV30 with TRBJ1-1, with 7 bases lining up with TRBD1. The CDR3 has 13 residues. Germline CDR1 and CDR2: GTSNPN and SVGIG (reference sequence). With V trimmed by 3 bases and J by 4 bases, 5 bases remained unmatched.

The rearrangement uses TRBV28 and TRBJ1-5; unclear D gene. With 2 bases removed from V and 10 bases from J, the gap between germline ends came to 15 bases. The CDR3 runs 14 residues. Germline CDR1 reads MDHEN; CDR2 reads SYDVKM. DNA of the CDR3: TGTGCCAGCAGTTTAATAAAGCGGTGGGATCCCCAGCATTTT. This codes for CASSLIKRWDPQHF.

The gene calls are TRBV4-1 and TRBJ2-7; 8 nucleotides align to TRBD1. This CDR3 spans 14 amino acids. Germline lookup yields CDR1 MGHRA and CDR2 YSYEKL. V was pared by 4 bases and J by 4 bases, with 6 bases of the junction left unmatched. CDR3 DNA sequence: TGCGCCAGCAGCCCGGCAGGGGGCGCGTACGAGCAGTACTTC. Translating gives CASSPAGGAYEQYF.

The gene calls are TRBV10-3 and TRBJ2-1; D gene unclear. Germline lookup yields CDR1 ENHRY and CDR2 SYGVKD. The CDR3 is made up of 13 amino acids. V lost 8 bases, J lost 0 bases, and 8 bases lay in between. CDR3 in amino acids: CAIATNSYNEQFF. CDR3 bases: TGTGCCATCGCCACTAACTCCTACAATGAGCAGTTCTTC.

The chain joins TRBV7-3 to TRBJ1-1; D is unresolved. CDR1 is SGHTA and CDR2 is FQGTGA in the germline V gene. The CDR3 has 16 residues. V lost 5 bases to trimming and J lost 1 base, with 17 bases between them. CDR3 coding DNA: TGTGCCAGCAGCCCAAAAGGAGGGCTACAGAACACTGAAGCTTTCTTT. It yields the protein CASSPKGGLQNTEAFF.

V gene TRBV30 combines with J gene TRBJ1-1; TRBD1 is a possible D gene (5 bases). The CDR3 consists of 11 residues. From germline, CDR1 is GTSNPN and CDR2 SVGIG (reference sequence). Trimming removed 2 bases at V and 11 bases at J, with 12 bases between. The CDR3 loop is CAWSQGSGAFF. For the CDR3, the DNA is TGTGCCTGGAGTCAGGGTTCTGGGGCTTTCTTT.

The chain uses TRBV19 and TRBJ2-2; TRBD2 matches at 7 bases. CDR1 and CDR2 from the germline V gene are LNHDA and SQIVND (reference sequence). The V segment lost 6 bases and the J segment 4 bases; nucleotides outside the gene matches: 8. This CDR3 has 15 amino acids. This CDR3 reads CASSNPGLTTGELFF. The CDR3 nucleotides read TGTGCCAGTAGCAACCCGGGACTAACCACCGGGGAGCTGTTTTTT.

A few counts support this clone. The chain is built from TRBV10-1 and TRBJ2-6, with unresolved D. Per the germline V gene, CDR1 is WNHNN and CDR2 is SYGVQD (reference sequence). The CDR3 has 17 amino acids. V was clipped by 3 bases and J by 0 bases, with 12 bases between them. The CDR3 here is CASSEGIWSSGANVLTF. In DNA, the CDR3 is TGCGCCAGCAGTGAAGGGATTTGGAGCTCTGGGGCCAACGTCCTGACTTTC.

This clone was counted between two and nine times. This sequence joins TRBV9 and TRBJ2-7, with D maybe TRBD2 (6 bases). The V and J ends lost 7 bases and 6 bases respectively, with 32 bases between them. This CDR3 has 18 amino acids. The germline V gene has CDR1 SGDLS and CDR2 YYNGEE. The CDR3, as DNA: TGTGCCAGCCCCTGTGTCGTTGGGCCCGGGGGTGGGCTTGGCGAGCAGTACTTC. Residues: CASPCVVGPGGGLGEQYF.

This chain connects TRBV5-1 to TRBJ2-7, with 12 bases identical to TRBD2. Germline loops: CDR1 SGHRS, CDR2 YFSETQ. The J segment lost 4 bases and the V segment lost 4 bases, leaving 6 bases of the junction unmatched. This CDR3 region has 15 residues. The CDR3 DNA reads as TGCGCCAGCAGCCAACGGACTAGCGGGGAATACGAGCAGTACTTC. This codes for CASSQRTSGEYEQYF. Looking up the rest from reference TRBV5-1 and TRBJ2-7 gives the full variable domain: KAGVTQTPRYLIKTRGQQVTLSCSPISGHRSVSWYQQTPGQGLQFLFEYFSETQRNKGNFPGRFSGRQFSNSRSEMNVSTLELGDSALYLCASSQRTSGEYEQYFGPGTRLTVT.

This clone was seen just once. The chain links TRBV14 to TRBJ1-2; the D is unclear. The CDR3 sequence is 13 residues long. Per the germline V gene, CDR1 is SGHDN and CDR2 is FVKESK. V lost 4 bases, J lost 3 bases, and 9 bases lay in between. The CDR3 coding sequence is TGTGCCAGCAGCCCGAATGAAGACTATGGCTACACCTTC. This gives the protein CASSPNEDYGYTF.